The 3 T cell receptor beta chains given below trace back to one sample, sequenced in a study of blood T cells in healthy people across ages. The second PCR ran roughly 7 to 12 cycles with a sample-barcoded 5' primer and J-beta primers. TCRdb used MiXCR to reprocess the 5' RACE reads, holding one entry per CDR3 protein. The sample gives 1.5 million to 2 million distinct CDR3 sequences, approximately 28% of which show up once; 7.7% is in the top ten. The sequenced sample consisted of blood. These receptors all stem from a woman in her twenties or thirties in good health.

Concerning this clonotype: Compared with germline, one end of the junction differs, possibly owing to a read error. The chain joins TRBV5-1 to TRBJ2-1; 12 bases are shared with TRBD2. The CDR3 sequence is 15 residues long. Germline V gene sequence: CDR1 SGHRS, CDR2 YFSETQ. The CDR3 DNA is TGCGCCAACAGCTCGACTAGCGGGAGCTACAATGAGCAGTTCTTC. Its protein is CANSSTSGSYNEQFF.

This clonotype was recorded a few times. CDR3 nucleotides: TGTGCCAGCAGCGTAGGGACTGTCCCCAGAGAGACCCAGTACTTC. Its translation: CASSVGTVPRETQYF. The J gene is TRBJ2-5, the V gene TRBV9; maybe TRBD2 (5 bases). Germline CDR1 and CDR2: SGDLS and YYNGEE. The CDR3 runs 15 residues. V was shortened by 0 bases and J by 4 bases, with 13 bases between the two germline ends.

A remark on this clonotype: At one end the junction does not follow the germline gene, possibly because of a read error. The chain couples TRBV6-5 to TRBJ2-7; D is unclear. Germline values: CDR1 MNHEY, CDR2 SVGAGI. This CDR3 contains 18 residues. Here the CDR3 reads CARSYSLSFFQSTYEQYF. CDR3 DNA: TGTGCCAGGAGTTACTCTTTGTCTTTTTTCCAGTCAACCTACGAGCAGTACTTC.